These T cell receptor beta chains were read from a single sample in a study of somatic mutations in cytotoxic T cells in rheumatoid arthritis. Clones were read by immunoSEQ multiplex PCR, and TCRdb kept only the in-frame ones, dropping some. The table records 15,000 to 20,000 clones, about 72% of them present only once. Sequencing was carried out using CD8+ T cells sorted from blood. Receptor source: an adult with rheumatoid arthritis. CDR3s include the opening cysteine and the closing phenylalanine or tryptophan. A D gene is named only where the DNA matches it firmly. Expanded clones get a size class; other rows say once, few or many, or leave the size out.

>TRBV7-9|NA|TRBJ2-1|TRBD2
TGTGCCAGCAGCCCACCGACTAGCGGGGAGCAGTTCTTC
CASSPPTSGEQFF
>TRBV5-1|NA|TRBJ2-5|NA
TGCGCCAGCAGCCCGAGGGGGGGGCGCGCACCGGTAGAGACCCAGTACTTC
CASSPRGGRAPVETQYF
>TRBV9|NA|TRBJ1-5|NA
TGTGCCAGCAGCGTACTCGGGGAGTCTAATCAGCCCCAGCATTTT
CASSVLGESNQPQHF
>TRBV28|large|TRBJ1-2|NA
TGTGCCAGCAGCTCCCGACGGGCTGAAGCTAACTATGGCTACACCTTC
CASSSRRAEANYGYTF
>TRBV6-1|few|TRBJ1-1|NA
TGTGCCAGCAGTGAACGTCCTGGAGGAGTCACTGAAGCTTTCTTT
CASSERPGGVTEAFF
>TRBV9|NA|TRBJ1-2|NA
TGTGCCAGCAGCCCCTCCGGGACAAGTAACTATGGCTACACCTTC
CASSPSGTSNYGYTF
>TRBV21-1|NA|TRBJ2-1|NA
TGTGCCAGCAGCCCCCGAGAGGGACAGGGGGTAAACAATGAGCAGTTCTTC
CASSPREGQGVNNEQFF
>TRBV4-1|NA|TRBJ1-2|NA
TGCGCCAGCAGCCAAGATCGTAGAGACAACTATGGCTACACCTTC
CASSQDRRDNYGYTF
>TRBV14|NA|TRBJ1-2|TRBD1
TGTGCCAGCAGCCGCACGACAGGGGTCTATGGCTACACCTTC
CASSRTTGVYGYTF
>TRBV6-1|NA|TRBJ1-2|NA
TGTGCCAGCAGTGAACGGGGAGATGGCTACACCTTC
CASSERGDGYTF
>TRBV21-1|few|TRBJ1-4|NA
TGTGCCAGCAGCAAAGCAATTCCGGGACAAAAAAATGAAAAACTGTTTTTT
CASSKAIPGQKNEKLFF
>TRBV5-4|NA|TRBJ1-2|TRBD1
TGTGCCAGCAGAGGACAGGGTAGCCTAGACTATGGCTACACCTTC
CASRGQGSLDYGYTF
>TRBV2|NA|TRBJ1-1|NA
TGTGCCAGCGGGTCCTCTGAAGCTTTCTTT
CASGSSEAFF
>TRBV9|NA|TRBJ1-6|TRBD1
TGTGCCAGCAGCGTGGGGACAGGGGGCTTTAGCTCCTATAATTCACCCCTCCACTTT
CASSVGTGGFSSYNSPLHF
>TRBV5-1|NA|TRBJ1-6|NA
TGCGCCAGCTCTGACAGCTTCTATAATTCACCCCTCCACTTT
CASSDSFYNSPLHF
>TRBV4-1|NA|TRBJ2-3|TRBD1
TGCGCCAGCAGCCAAGGGGACAGGGGAGGAACAGATACGCAGTATTTT
CASSQGDRGGTDTQYF
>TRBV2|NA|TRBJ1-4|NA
TGTGCCAGCAGTGTAGGACAGTCTAATGAAAAACTGTTTTTT
CASSVGQSNEKLFF
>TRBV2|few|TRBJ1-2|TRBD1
TGTGCCACTCAGGGACAGGGAATTAACTATGGCTACACCTTC
CATQGQGINYGYTF
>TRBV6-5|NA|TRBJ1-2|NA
TGTGCCAGCAGTTCCGGGACCCATGGCTACACCTTC
CASSSGTHGYTF
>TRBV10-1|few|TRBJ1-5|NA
TGCGCCAGCAGTGGAGGACACCAAGATCAGCCCCAGCATTTT
CASSGGHQDQPQHF
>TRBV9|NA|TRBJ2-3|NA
TGTGCCAGCAGCGTAGTCGGGGGCACAGATACGCAGTATTTT
CASSVVGGTDTQYF
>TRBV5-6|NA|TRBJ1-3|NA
TGTGCCAGCAGCTTGTCTCTCGGAGGAAACACTGGAAACACCATATATTTT
CASSLSLGGNTGNTIYF
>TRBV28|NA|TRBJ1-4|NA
TGTGCCAGCAGTATACCAGGACGAGAGAATAATGAAAAACTGTTTTTT
CASSIPGRENNEKLFF
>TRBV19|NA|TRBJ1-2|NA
TGTGCCAGTAGTATAGGCCACAGGGATGGCTACACCTTC
CASSIGHRDGYTF
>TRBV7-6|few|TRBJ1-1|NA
TGTGCCAGCAGCTTAGAAAGGGGGACTGAAGCTTTCTTT
CASSLERGTEAFF
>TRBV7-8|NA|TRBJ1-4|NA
TGTGCCAGCAGCTTGGCGGATCAATGGGATGAAAAACTGTTTTTT
CASSLADQWDEKLFF
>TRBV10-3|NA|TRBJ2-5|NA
TGTGCCATCAGCGACGGACCTAGGGAGACCCAGTACTTC
CAISDGPRETQYF
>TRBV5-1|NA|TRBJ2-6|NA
TGCGCCAGCAGCCGTCGGGGTACCGGGGCCAACGTCCTGACTTTC
CASSRRGTGANVLTF
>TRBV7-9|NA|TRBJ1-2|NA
TGTGCCAGCAGCTTAGCGGCTGGCTACACCTTC
CASSLAAGYTF
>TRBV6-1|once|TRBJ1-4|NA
TGTGCCAGCACCCTAAGTTGGGGGAATGAAAAACTGTTTTTT
CASTLSWGNEKLFF
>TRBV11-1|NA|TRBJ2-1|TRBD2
TGTGCCAGCAGCTTAGGACTAGCGGGGGGCCCCCCGCTCTTCTTC
CASSLGLAGGPPLFF